This TCR beta chain originates from a study of T cells in Graves' hyperthyroidism and ophthalmopathy. Regarding the study as a whole: Onset of ophthalmopathy came a median roughly 6.5 months after the model predicted it. Most clonotypes expanded in the thyroid (above 0.001) were also present in blood.

This CDR3 comprises 14 residues. J was trimmed by 9 bases and V by 6 bases; bases with no gene match: 13. Germline V gene data show CDR1 as LNHDA and CDR2 as SQIVND (reference sequence). Disease lasting under 3 months, a NOSPECS grade of at least 4, and a Clinical Activity Score of at least 3 were features of the ophthalmopathy patients. Reasons for excluding patients were uncontrolled infection, other autoimmune disease, pregnancy or lactation. This clonotype has a count of ten or more. Its antigen remains unidentified. Amplification yielded TCR beta CDR3 regions, with RNA transcripts as the source. The HTBI primer set drove a first-round RT-PCR of the TCR CDR3. TCRdb re-analysed the multiplex PCR reads in MiXCR, keeping a single row per CDR3 protein. The sample carries about 400,000 distinct CDR3 sequences, roughly 15% recorded once.

The chain uses TRBV19 and TRBJ2-7, with TRBD1 matching over 8 bases. The clonotype comes from a woman aged 30 to 39 with Graves' ophthalmopathy. The sample comprised blood. The CDR3 sequence: CASRSTGADARQYF. The CDR3 bases are TGTGCCAGTAGGTCGACAGGGGCCGATGCTCGGCAGTACTTC.